A selection of T cell receptor beta chains follows, all from one sample in a study of blood T cell repertoires in COVID-19. Some clones are missing from TCRdb's copy, which holds only in-frame ones; the method was immunoSEQ multiplex PCR. The repertoire holds approximately 170,000 clones, more than 75% seen once, with over 2% in the top ten. Material: peripheral blood. The origin of the receptors is a man aged 45 to 65 who had recovered from COVID-19. The CDR3 runs from the conserved cysteine through the conserved F or W. D genes are given only for firm matches. Rows may omit the clone size; those that give it use once, few, many or a size class.

J gene	D gene	clone size	CDR3 length	V gene	CDR3 DNA	CDR3 protein
TRBJ1-2	NA	NA	13	TRBV28	TGTGCCAGCCTCGAGCAGGGAATCTATGGCTACACCTTC	CASLEQGIYGYTF
TRBJ1-1	TRBD1	NA	15	TRBV11-2	TGTGCCAGCAGCTCCTATACCGGACAGGGGGCGGAGGCTTTCTTT	CASSSYTGQGAEAFF
TRBJ2-1	TRBD2	NA	19	TRBV27	TGTGCCAGCACCCCTCTAGCGGGGGGCCTCCTGAGCTCCTACAATGAGCAGTTCTTC	CASTPLAGGLLSSYNEQFF
TRBJ2-1	TRBD2	NA	13	TRBV5-8	TGTGCCAGTTCGTGGCGGGAGATTGATGAGCAGTTCTTC	CASSWREIDEQFF
TRBJ1-5	NA	NA	15	TRBV10-3	TGTGCCATCAGGGAGCAGGGAGGTAGCAATCAGCCCCAGCATTTT	CAIREQGGSNQPQHF
TRBJ2-7	TRBD2	NA	12	TRBV6-5	TGTGCCAGCCGGGAGGTCCGACGAGAGCAGTACTTC	CASREVRREQYF
TRBJ2-2	NA	NA	13	TRBV7-9	TGTGCCAGCAGTTTGACTAGTACCGGGGAGCTGTTTTTT	CASSLTSTGELFF
TRBJ1-1	TRBD1	NA	15	TRBV6-5	TGTGCCAGCAGTTACGACAGGGGGGATAAGGCTGAAGCTTTCTTT	CASSYDRGDKAEAFF
TRBJ1-1	NA	NA	13	TRBV5-1	TGCGCCAGCAGCCAACAGGGATGGACTGAAGCTTTCTTT	CASSQQGWTEAFF
TRBJ2-5	TRBD2	NA	15	TRBV18	TGTGCCACCAACCCGGCAGGCGGGAGACAAGAGACCCAGTACTTC	CATNPAGGRQETQYF
TRBJ2-7	NA	NA	13	TRBV4-1	TGCGCCAGCAGCCAAGTAGGCAGGGGCGAGCAGTACTTC	CASSQVGRGEQYF
TRBJ2-3	NA	NA	16	TRBV7-2	TGTGCCAGCAGCTTTGACAGAGCGCATAGGCAAGATACGCAGTATTTT	CASSFDRAHRQDTQYF
TRBJ1-5	TRBD1	NA	14	TRBV10-3	TGTGCCATCTCCACCGGGACAGGAGGTCAGCCCCAGCATTTT	CAISTGTGGQPQHF
TRBJ1-1	TRBD1	few	15	TRBV18	TGTGCCAGCTCACCGCTGGGACAGTTAATGGCTGAAGCTTTCTTT	CASSPLGQLMAEAFF
TRBJ2-7	TRBD1	NA	17	TRBV7-8	TGTGCCAGCAGCCGCTCATCCGGGACAGCGAGCTCCTACGAGCAGTACTTC	CASSRSSGTASSYEQYF
TRBJ2-3	NA	NA	14	TRBV29-1	TGCAGCGTTGAAGGCAGGGTGGACACAGATACGCAGTATTTT	CSVEGRVDTDTQYF
TRBJ1-1	NA	once	12	TRBV2	TGTGCCAGCATAAGGGGAGGCACTGAAGCTTTCTTT	CASIRGGTEAFF
TRBJ2-6	TRBD1	NA	16	TRBV19	TGTGCCAGTAAGGGACAGGGCGTTTCTGGGGCCAACGTCCTGACTTTC	CASKGQGVSGANVLTF
TRBJ1-2	NA	once	15	TRBV7-2	TGTGCCAGCAGCTTTGGGACCGGAGGGCGATATGGCTACACCTTC	CASSFGTGGRYGYTF
TRBJ1-1	TRBD1	NA	15	TRBV4-1	TGCGCCAGCAGCCATTTGGACAGGGGGTACGCTGAAGCTTTCTTT	CASSHLDRGYAEAFF
TRBJ1-1	NA	NA	11	TRBV11-2	TGTGCCAGCAGCTTAGTCCAGGAAGCTTTCTTT	CASSLVQEAFF
TRBJ2-1	TRBD1	NA	15	TRBV6-6	TGTGCCAGCAGGGCGTCGGGACAGTCCTACAATGAGCAGTTCTTC	CASRASGQSYNEQFF
TRBJ2-7	NA	NA	14	TRBV21-1	TGTGCCAGCAGCAGGGGCAGGGGGACCTACGAGCAGTACTTC	CASSRGRGTYEQYF
TRBJ1-1	TRBD1	once	15	TRBV6-5	TGTGCCAGCAGTTACTCCGGACAGGGGGCAACTGAAGCTTTCTTT	CASSYSGQGATEAFF
TRBJ2-1	TRBD2	NA	15	TRBV6-4	TGTGCCAGCAGCCCACTAGCGGGAGGCGAGAATGAGCAGTTCTTC	CASSPLAGGENEQFF
TRBJ2-3	TRBD1	NA	18	TRBV6-2/TRBV6-3	TGTGCCAGCAGTTACGACCCCCACAGGGGTGGGCGCACAGATACGCAGTATTTT	CASSYDPHRGGRTDTQYF
TRBJ1-2	TRBD1	NA	15	TRBV28	TGTGCCAGCAGACCCACAGGGGGGGGTTCGTATGGCTACACCTTC	CASRPTGGGSYGYTF
TRBJ2-4	NA	NA	13	TRBV7-2	TGTGCCAGCAGCTCCGCGGCGCAAAACATTCAGTACTTC	CASSSAAQNIQYF
TRBJ2-5	TRBD2	NA	19	TRBV28	TGTGCCAGCAGTTTAACTCTTTCCCTAGCGGGGGCTTCGGGAGAGACCCAGTACTTC	CASSLTLSLAGASGETQYF
TRBJ2-3	NA	NA	14	TRBV4-1	TGCGCCAGCAGCCAAGAAGCAATTGCAGATACGCAGTATTTT	CASSQEAIADTQYF
TRBJ2-3	TRBD2	NA	16	TRBV5-5	TGTGCCAGCAGCTTGTCGGCGGGAGTGGGCACAGATACGCAGTATTTT	CASSLSAGVGTDTQYF
TRBJ2-6	NA	NA	15	TRBV28	TGTGCCAGCAGTTTAGGCGGGCCTGGGGCCAACGTCCTGACTTTC	CASSLGGPGANVLTF
TRBJ2-2	TRBD2	few	14	TRBV25-1	TGTGCCAGCAGTGAACAGGGAGGGGCCGGGGAGCTGTTTTTT	CASSEQGGAGELFF
TRBJ2-7	TRBD1	few	12	TRBV5-1	TGCGCCAGCAGCTTTACAGGGGGGGAGCAGTACTTC	CASSFTGGEQYF
TRBJ1-3	NA	NA	14	TRBV2	TGTGCCAGCAGTGATCCCAGGGCTGGAAACACCATATATTTT	CASSDPRAGNTIYF
TRBJ2-2	TRBD2	NA	16	TRBV4-2	TGTGCCAGCAGCCGAGCGGGGGGGCTGAACACCGGGGAGCTGTTTTTT	CASSRAGGLNTGELFF
TRBJ1-1	NA	NA	13	TRBV28	TGTGCCAGCACCCAGAGTGTGGGGCGCGTCGCTTTCTTT	CASTQSVGRVAFF
TRBJ2-3	TRBD2	NA	16	TRBV7-6	TGTGCCAGCAGCTTGGTAGTGGCGGGAGAGACAGATACGCAGTATTTT	CASSLVVAGETDTQYF
TRBJ2-7	TRBD2	NA	15	TRBV2	TGTGCCAGCAGTGAGGTCGGGAGGTTCTCCTACGAGCAGTACTTC	CASSEVGRFSYEQYF
TRBJ2-1	TRBD2	NA	18	TRBV13	TGTGCCAGCAGCCCCCTAGGGGCTAGCGGGGGGTTAAACAATGAGCAGTTCTTC	CASSPLGASGGLNNEQFF